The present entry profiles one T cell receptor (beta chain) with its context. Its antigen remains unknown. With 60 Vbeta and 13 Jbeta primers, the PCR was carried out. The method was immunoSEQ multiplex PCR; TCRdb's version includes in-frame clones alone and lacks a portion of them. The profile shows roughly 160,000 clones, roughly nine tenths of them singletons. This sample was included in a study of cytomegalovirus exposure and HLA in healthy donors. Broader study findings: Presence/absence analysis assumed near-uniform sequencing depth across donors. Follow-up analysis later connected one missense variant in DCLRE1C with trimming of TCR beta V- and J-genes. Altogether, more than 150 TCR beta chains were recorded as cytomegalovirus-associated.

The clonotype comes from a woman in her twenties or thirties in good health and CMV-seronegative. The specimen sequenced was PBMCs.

The CDR3 reads CASSVEGYSYGYTF. For the CDR3, the DNA is TGTGCCAGCAGCGTAGAGGGGTATAGCTATGGCTACACCTTC. The V and J genes are TRBV9 and TRBJ1-2, with D possibly TRBD1 on 5 matching bases. V dropped 0 bases and J dropped 4 bases, with 10 bases sitting between them. The CDR3 is 14 residues long. Per germline, CDR1 SGDLS and CDR2 YYNGEE.